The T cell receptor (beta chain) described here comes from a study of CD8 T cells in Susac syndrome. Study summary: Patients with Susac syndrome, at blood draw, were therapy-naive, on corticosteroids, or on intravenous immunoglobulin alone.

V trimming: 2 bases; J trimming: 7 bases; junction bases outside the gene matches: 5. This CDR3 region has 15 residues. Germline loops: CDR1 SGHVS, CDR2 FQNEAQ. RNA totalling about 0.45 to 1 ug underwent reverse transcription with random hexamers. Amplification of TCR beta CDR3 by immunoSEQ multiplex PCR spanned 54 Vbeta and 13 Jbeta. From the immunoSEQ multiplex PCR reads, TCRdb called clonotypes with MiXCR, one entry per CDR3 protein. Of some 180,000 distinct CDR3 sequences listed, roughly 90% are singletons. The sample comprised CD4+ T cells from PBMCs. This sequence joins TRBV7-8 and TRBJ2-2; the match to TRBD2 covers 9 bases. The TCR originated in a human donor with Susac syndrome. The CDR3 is CASSLLAGENGELFF. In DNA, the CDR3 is TGTGCCAGCAGCTTATTAGCGGGAGAGAACGGGGAGCTGTTTTTT.